This T cell receptor (beta chain) was sequenced for a study of shared clonotypes between healthy human individuals. Looking at the study overall: Used for every donor were three CD4 naive, three CD4 memory, two CD8 naive and one CD8 memory plate.

Positively selected for CCR7, the CD45RO-negative cells used as naive CD8 cells excluded terminally differentiated effector memory CD45RA+ cells. Germline V gene lookup returns CDR1 SNHLY and CDR2 FYNNEI. The trim removed 6 bases at V and 6 bases at J, leaving 10 bases unmatched. CDR3 length: 15 residues. Once extracted for a subset, genomic DNA was divided evenly among several immunoSEQ plates. Using immunoSEQ multiplex PCR, the repertoire was profiled, and TCRdb retains in-frame clones only, with some absent. Seen here are about 1.9 million clones, approximately 92% observed once, and the top ten hold about 1.7%.

The chain joins TRBV2 to TRBJ2-1, with 8 bases fitting TRBD1. This receptor was taken from a man aged 18 to 29 in good health. Some clones in this sample may be carry-over from other donors' samples. The source material was naive CD8+ T cells from PBMCs. Written as DNA, the CDR3 is TGTGCCAGCAGGGATCCGGGACAGGACCTCAATGAGCAGTTCTTC. Its protein product is CASRDPGQDLNEQFF.